One sample yielded the 6 T cell receptor beta chains listed below, sequenced in a study of shared clonotypes between healthy human individuals. Naivety among CD8 cells was defined by CD45RO negativity and positive CCR7 selection, thereby excluding terminally differentiated effector memory CD45RA+ cells. The method was immunoSEQ multiplex PCR; TCRdb's version includes in-frame clones alone and lacks a portion of them. The table has around 1,900,000 clones, around 93% seen once. The material sequenced was naive CD8+ T cells from PBMCs. Receptors originate from a man younger than 35 in good health. Some clones in this sample may be carry-over from other donors' samples.

This sequence joins TRBV7-8 and TRBJ2-2, with 8 bases that match TRBD1. This CDR3 has 15 residues. CDR1 and CDR2 from the germline V gene are SGHVS and FQNEAQ. Trimming took 4 bases from V and 5 from J; bases not matched to a gene: 6. The CDR3 nucleotides are TGTGCCAGCAGCTCTAGGACAGGGCCGACCGGGGAGCTGTTTTTT. It codes for CASSSRTGPTGELFF.

The chain is built from TRBV5-5 and TRBJ2-7; D gene ambiguous. The germline V and J ends were trimmed by 0 bases and 0 bases, with 13 bases remaining between them. This CDR3 contains 16 residues. Per germline, CDR1 SGHKS and CDR2 YYEKEE (reference sequence). CDR3 residues: CASSLALLPSSYEQYF. In DNA, the CDR3 is TGTGCCAGCAGCTTGGCCCTTCTACCAAGCTCCTACGAGCAGTACTTC.

This clone was counted once. The chain combines TRBV1 with TRBJ1-4; the table's D call of TRBD1 was not tested on the DNA. TRBV1 constitutes a pseudogene. The CDR3 extends over 14 amino acids. CDR3 DNA sequence: TGCACCAGCAGCCCCACAGGTAAAAATGAAAAACTGTTTTTT. Translation gives CTSSPTGKNEKLFF.

This sequence joins TRBV11-2 and TRBJ2-5; D is perhaps TRBD2 (6 bases). Germline V gives CDR1 SGHAT, CDR2 FQNNGV. This CDR3 spans 16 amino acids. V was clipped by 5 bases and J by 2 bases, with 18 bases between them. The CDR3 here is CASSPQRVGDQETQYF. The CDR3 nucleotides read TGTGCCAGCAGCCCCCAGCGGGTAGGAGATCAAGAGACCCAGTACTTC.

The chain joins TRBV11-2 to TRBJ1-2, with D possibly being TRBD1 (5 bases). Trimming stripped 5 bases from V and 0 bases from J, with 13 bases between. The CDR3 loop spans 15 amino acids. Germline V gives CDR1 SGHAT, CDR2 FQNNGV. The CDR3 DNA reads TGTGCCAGCAGCCCCAGTGCAGGGTCTAACTATGGCTACACCTTC. Translation gives CASSPSAGSNYGYTF.

The V call is TRBV4-3, the J call TRBJ2-6, with TRBD1 matching 7 bases. V shed 1 base, J shed 8 bases, and the junction held 11 bases outside the gene matches. Germline V lookup: CDR1 LGHNA, CDR2 YSLEER. There are 17 residues in the CDR3. CDR3 in DNA: TGCGCCAGCAGCCAAGTTTTATCCGAACAGGGGACCAACGTCCTGACTTTC. Its protein is CASSQVLSEQGTNVLTF.